This T cell receptor (beta chain) came from a study of glioma-infiltrating T cells. As regards this clonotype: The antigen is unknown.

There are 17 residues in the CDR3. Looked up from germline, CDR1 is LGHDT and CDR2 is YNNKEL (reference sequence). Trimming shortened V by 4 bases and J by 6 bases, and 22 bases separated the two germline ends. Findings and limits, study-wide: Shared blood CDR3 signature motifs marked patients with low tissue-blood divergence.

Using RNA template, CDR3s of TCR alpha and beta were amplified with iRepertoire arm-PCR. Using its own MiXCR run on the multiplex PCR reads, TCRdb lists one record per CDR3 protein. The sample shows around 350,000 distinct CDR3 sequences, 35% to 45% of them seen only once. Material for sequencing was glioma tissue, nonneoplastic brain tissue, or PBMCs (not recorded which). This sequence joins TRBV3-1 and TRBJ2-1; D is tentatively TRBD1 or TRBD2 (5 bases each). The receptor's source is a human donor with low-grade glioma or glioblastoma, undergoing nonglioma brain surgery, or in good health (not recorded which). This chain's CDR3 is CASSPRYMGPEPNEQFF. The CDR3 nucleotides read TGTGCCAGCAGCCCTCGTTATATGGGACCCGAACCCAATGAGCAGTTCTTC.